Following are 19 T cell receptor beta chains from one sample sequenced in a study of response to subunit inactivated influenza vaccine. From the RT-PCR reads, TCRdb called clonotypes with MiXCR, one entry per CDR3 protein. Of 400,000 to 650,000 distinct CDR3 sequences listed, 6.5% to 8% are singletons. The sequences come from PBMCs from blood, collected less than 30 months after vaccination. The receptor set was obtained from a man aged 50 to 69 who received an inactivated influenza vaccine.

The chain is built from TRBV7-6 and TRBJ2-7; D possibly corresponds to TRBD1 (5 bases). V lost 1 base and J lost 2, with 18 bases in between. CDR3 length equals 17 residues. Looked up from germline, CDR1 is SGHVS and CDR2 is FNYEAQ. The CDR3 DNA is TGTGCCAGCAGCTTAGTGGATTCAGGGAACCCCACCTACGAGCAGTACTTC. The encoded protein is CASSLVDSGNPTYEQYF.

This clonotype was seen ten or more times. This rearrangement joins TRBV5-1 to TRBJ2-5, with D tentatively TRBD1 (5 bases). This CDR3 contains 14 residues. V was trimmed by 0 bases and J by 4 bases, leaving 10 bases between them. Germline CDR1 and CDR2: SGHRS and YFSETQ. CDR3 amino acids: CASSLGPGRETQYF. CDR3 coding DNA: TGCGCCAGCAGCTTGGGGCCAGGGCGAGAGACCCAGTACTTC.

Ten or more counts support this clonotype. The rearrangement joins TRBV27 to TRBJ2-1, with 8 bases aligning to TRBD2. J gave up 3 bases and V 3 bases, and 7 bases lay outside the gene matches. Germline CDR1 is MNHEY and CDR2 is SMNVEV (reference sequence). The CDR3 loop spans 16 amino acids. CDR3 in amino acids: CASSLGLAGLYNEQFF. The CDR3 nucleotides read TGTGCCAGCAGTTTGGGCCTAGCGGGTCTCTACAATGAGCAGTTCTTC.

There are a few counts of this clonotype. The rearrangement joins TRBV20-1 to TRBJ2-3; the D is unclear. In germline, CDR1 is DFQATT, CDR2 SNEGSKA (reference sequence). CDR3 size: 15 residues. The V gene lost 2 bases and the J gene lost 0 bases, with 12 bases spanning the gap. In DNA form, the CDR3 reads TGCAGTGCTAGATTGACATGGGGTAGCACAGATACGCAGTATTTT. Translated: CSARLTWGSTDTQYF.

The chain is built from TRBV6-1 and TRBJ1-2, with 8 bases lining up with TRBD1. Trimming cost V 8 bases and J 6 bases; bases outside gene matches: 8. CDR1 and CDR2 (germline): MNHNS, SASEGT. The CDR3 extends over 13 amino acids. The CDR3 DNA sequence: TGTGCCAGCGGACAGGGAGGTGGCGATGGCTACACCTTC. Protein sequence: CASGQGGGDGYTF.

The chain couples TRBV4-2 to TRBJ1-5; D ambiguous. Germline assignment: CDR1 LGHNA and CDR2 YNFKEQ. The CDR3 is made up of 14 amino acids. With 1 base removed from V and 3 bases from J, the gap between germline ends came to 7 bases. In nucleotides, the CDR3 is TGTGCCAGCAGCCAAGGGACCTTCAATCAGCCCCAGCATTTT. It specifies CASSQGTFNQPQHF.

This clonotype appeared a few times. The V call is TRBV20-1, the J call TRBJ2-2; 9 positions agree with TRBD2. CDR1 is DFQATT and CDR2 is SNEGSKA in the germline V gene (reference sequence). The CDR3 is 14 residues long. V gave up 3 bases and J gave up 3 bases; unmatched junction bases: 2. The CDR3 bases are TGCAGTGCTAGGCGGGGGGGCTACACCGGGGAGCTGTTTTTT. The encoded protein is CSARRGGYTGELFF.

This clonotype showed up just a few times. The V call is TRBV10-2, the J call TRBJ1-5; 8 bases align to TRBD1. V trimming: 2 bases; J trimming: 3 bases; junction bases outside the gene matches: 6. From germline, CDR1 is WSHSY and CDR2 SAAADI. The CDR3 length is 16 residues. The CDR3 DNA is TGCGCCAGCAGTGAGGGGGGACAGGTTTTCAATCAGCCCCAGCATTTT. Protein: CASSEGGQVFNQPQHF.

The chain joins TRBV7-6 to TRBJ1-5, with TRBD1 identical over 11 bases. Germline V CDR1 and CDR2: SGHVS, FNYEAQ. The CDR3 runs 18 residues. J gave up 0 bases and V 1 base, and 5 bases lay outside the gene matches. CDR3: CASSLGTGGRDSNQPQHF. The CDR3 region has the DNA TGTGCCAGCAGCTTAGGGACAGGGGGCAGGGATAGCAATCAGCCCCAGCATTTT.

This clonotype was counted between two and nine times. This chain links TRBV7-9 with TRBJ1-4, with D perhaps matching TRBD1 (5 bases). Trimming cost V 0 bases and J 7 bases, with 9 bases left between them. The CDR3 sequence is 14 residues long. Germline CDR1 is SEHNR and CDR2 is FQNEAQ (reference sequence). CDR3 amino acids: CASSLAGGGEKLFF. In nucleotides, the CDR3 is TGTGCCAGCAGCTTAGCCGGGGGAGGTGAAAAACTGTTTTTT.

This clonotype was recorded a few times. A junction end diverges from the germline sequence, so it may reflect a read error. This chain joins TRBV12-3 or TRBV12-4 and TRBJ2-1; 7 positions agree with TRBD1. The CDR3 runs 11 residues. The CDR3 sequence is CASSSGTAHLF. Written as DNA, the CDR3 is TGTGCCAGCAGTTCCGGGACAGCGCATCTCTTC.

This clonotype appeared many times. The gene calls are TRBV6-1 and TRBJ1-2; tentative D call: TRBD1 (6 bases). Deletions cut 8 bases from V and 5 bases from J, with 18 bases between. CDR3 size: 14 residues. Germline loops: CDR1 MNHNS, CDR2 SASEGT. Written as DNA, the CDR3 is TGTGCCAGCTCCCAGGGGAGGGAAAAATATGGCTACACCTTC. Protein: CASSQGREKYGYTF.

The V call is TRBV4-1, the J call TRBJ2-1; 10 nucleotides match TRBD2. Germline trimming cut 6 bases from V and 2 bases from J; bases unmatched to any gene: 10. This CDR3 has 17 residues. Germline V gene lookup returns CDR1 MGHRA and CDR2 YSYEKL. This CDR3 is CASSLSKAGGPYNEQFF. In nucleotides, the CDR3 is TGCGCCAGCAGTCTTTCTAAAGCGGGAGGGCCCTACAATGAGCAGTTCTTC.

This clonotype has just a few counts. The CDR3 region is CASSETGSRIYEQYF. The CDR3 coding sequence is TGTGCCAGTAGTGAAACCGGGTCTAGAATCTACGAGCAGTACTTC. V and J are TRBV19 and TRBJ2-7; D is unclear. V shed 5 bases and J shed 3 bases, with 17 bases lying between them. The CDR3 runs to 15 residues. CDR1 and CDR2 from the germline V gene are LNHDA and SQIVND (reference sequence).

This clonotype showed up many times. The V gene is TRBV20-1, the J gene TRBJ2-2; maybe TRBD1 (6 bases). Germline values: CDR1 DFQATT, CDR2 SNEGSKA (reference sequence). The V end lost 6 bases, the J end lost 3 bases, and 11 bases lay between the germline ends. The CDR3 is made up of 13 amino acids. The CDR3 region is CSAVGQYTGELFF. CDR3 DNA sequence: TGCAGTGCAGTTGGACAGTACACCGGGGAGCTGTTTTTT.

This clonotype was seen repeatedly, ten times or more. The rearrangement joins TRBV9 to TRBJ1-3; 7 positions agree with TRBD1. V was clipped by 3 bases and J by 0 bases; unmatched bases: 0. Germline-derived CDR1 and CDR2 are SGDLS and YYNGEE. The CDR3 has 14 amino acids. This chain's CDR3 is CASSGQGSGNTIYF. DNA for the CDR3: TGTGCCAGCAGCGGACAGGGCTCTGGAAACACCATATATTTT.

The rearrangement links TRBV20-1 to TRBJ2-7; TRBD2 matches at 8 bases. From germline, CDR1 is DFQATT and CDR2 SNEGSKA (reference sequence). The V and J ends lost 3 bases and 2 bases, in that order; junction bases with no gene match: 6. CDR3 length: 14 amino acids. CDR3 DNA sequence: TGCAGTGCTAGTTCGCGGGAGGATCCCTACGAGCAGTACTTC. This translates into CSASSREDPYEQYF.

The sample holds many counts of this clonotype. This chain joins TRBV7-2 and TRBJ2-7; D is unresolved. The CDR3 is 13 amino acids. Germline V CDR1 and CDR2: SGHTA, FQGNSA. The germline V and J ends were trimmed by 6 bases and 4 bases, with 13 bases remaining between them. CDR3 DNA sequence: TGTGCCAGCAGTTTAAAGGGCTCGTACGAGCAGTACTTC. It translates to CASSLKGSYEQYF.

The gene calls are TRBV11-1 and TRBJ1-1; tentative D call: TRBD1 (5 bases). This CDR3 has 14 residues. With 3 bases removed from V and 7 bases from J, the gap between germline ends came to 15 bases. Germline CDR1 and CDR2: SGHAT and FQDESV (reference sequence). CDR3 DNA sequence: TGTGCCAGCAGCTTGCGCCAGGGAGCCATTGAAGCTTTCTTT. It is translated as CASSLRQGAIEAFF.